This is a list of T cell receptor beta chains from one sample in a study of graft-versus-host responses after intestinal transplantation. No antigen has been assigned to these receptors. The method was immunoSEQ multiplex PCR; TCRdb's version includes in-frame clones alone and lacks a portion of them. The sample includes about 130,000 clones, 80% to 95% of them seen just once. The input for sequencing was unstimulated CD4+ T cells sorted from spleen or lymph node cells, taken before intestinal transplant. The receptors come from a human donor who received an intestinal transplant. Each CDR3 is given with its conserved first and last residue. Fields, in order: D gene, J gene, V gene, CDR3 DNA, CDR3 protein. A D gene is named only where the DNA matches it firmly.

>TRBD2|TRBJ2-1|TRBV19
TGTGCCAGTAGTACCCCGGGACTAGCTTCCTACAATGAGCAGTTCTTC
CASSTPGLASYNEQFF
>.|TRBJ1-6|TRBV7-2
TGTGCCAGCAGCTCCAGGGAAGGAGATTCACCCCTCCACTTT
CASSSREGDSPLHF
>.|TRBJ2-7|TRBV28
TGTGCCAGCAGTCCCTCAGGGGGGACGGACTCCTACGAGCAGTACTTC
CASSPSGGTDSYEQYF
>TRBD1|TRBJ2-6|TRBV10-3
TGTGCCATCAGTGACCCAAGAACAGGGGGCCCCAACGTCCTGACTTTC
CAISDPRTGGPNVLTF
>TRBD1|TRBJ1-4|TRBV4-1
TGCGCCAGCAGCCAAGACAGGGGGCAAGAAAAACTGTTTTTT
CASSQDRGQEKLFF
>.|TRBJ1-1|TRBV19
TGTGCCAGTAGTGCCCGGGGAGAGAACACTGAAGCTTTCTTT
CASSARGENTEAFF
>.|TRBJ2-5|TRBV11-2
TGTGCCAGCAGACAATCCCCCGCTGGCGGAGGTTACTTC
CASRQSPAGGGYF
>.|TRBJ2-5|TRBV6-5
TGTGCCAGCAGTAGGGGTTTAGAGACCCAGTACTTC
CASSRGLETQYF
>.|TRBJ2-5|TRBV4-3
TGCGCCAGCAGCCCGACCCCCCAGGCGGTGTACGGGGAGACCCAGTACTTC
CASSPTPQAVYGETQYF
>.|TRBJ1-4|TRBV15
TGTGCCACCAGCAGGGGGACAACTAATGAAAAACTGTTTTTT
CATSRGTTNEKLFF
>.|TRBJ2-1|TRBV6-4
TGTGCCAGCAGTGACCCAGCGGCTGAGCAGTTCTTC
CASSDPAAEQFF
>TRBD1|TRBJ1-1|TRBV5-1
TGCGCCAGCAGCGCGGACAGGGCGACTGAAGCTTTCTTT
CASSADRATEAFF
>.|TRBJ1-2|TRBV21-1
TGTGCCAGCAGCTGGACAGGACGCTATGGCTACACCTTC
CASSWTGRYGYTF
>.|TRBJ1-3|TRBV19
TGTGCCAGTAGTCCTCTCTTCTCTGGAAACACCATATATTTT
CASSPLFSGNTIYF
>.|TRBJ1-5|TRBV4-2
TGTGCCAGCAGCCAAGACTGGGGGGCTTTTGGCAATCAGCCCCAGCATTTT
CASSQDWGAFGNQPQHF
>TRBD2|TRBJ2-7|TRBV30
TGTGCCGGCAAAACTAGCGGGTCGACCTACGAGCAGTACTTC
CAGKTSGSTYEQYF